The TCR beta chain described here comes from a study of tumor-infiltrating lymphocytes in primary liver carcinoma. Findings of the study overall: Tumors had a top-250-clone fraction that was significantly higher than blood (p = 0.039). Pairs comparing tumor with adjacent tissue or blood overlapped less than pairs drawn from tumor regions.

This clonotype was detected a few times. The antigen remains undetermined. The template, about 550 ng total RNA, yielded TCR beta cDNA made with a constant-region primer. Three rounds of nested multiplex PCR with slightly modified ARM-PCR produced TCR beta libraries. TCRdb reanalysed the multiplex PCR reads using MiXCR and keeps one entry per CDR3 protein. Here the sample spans 250,000 to 350,000 distinct CDR3 sequences, nearly 60% being singletons. Germline DNA was extracted alongside blood RNA, which was obtained from unsorted whole blood. With chronic HBV infection, the patients were also treatment-naive. Before any surgery took place, approximately 4 milliliters of peripheral blood were collected. Sequenced material: peripheral blood. The TCR sequence derives from a woman aged 30 to 39 with primary liver carcinoma and hepatitis B virus infection.

The CDR3 nucleotides are TGTGCCAGCACGACAGGATCCCACGAGCAGTACTTC. Amino acids: CASTTGSHEQYF. The chain links TRBV28 to TRBJ2-7, with a weak D call TRBD1 (6 bases). This CDR3 is 12 amino acids long. Germline CDR1 and CDR2: MDHEN and SYDVKM. V was pared by 7 bases and J by 5 bases, with 12 bases between.